One sample yielded the 19 T cell receptor beta chains listed below, sequenced in a study of T cells in localized non-small cell lung cancer. Produced via immunoSEQ multiplex PCR; TCRdb's table is partial and in-frame only. The sample lists 40,000 to 55,000 clones; under 90% were seen once. The sequences come from peripheral blood mononuclear cells, collected before any cancer treatment. The receptors come from a man between 40 and 69 years old with stage III lung adenocarcinoma.

The chain links TRBV7-8 to TRBJ2-5; no firm D call. Germline-derived CDR1 and CDR2 are SGHVS and FQNEAQ. V dropped 4 bases and J dropped 4 bases, with 16 bases sitting between them. The CDR3 totals 15 residues. Here the CDR3 DNA reads TGTGCCAGCAGCTCTACCTTCGAGCAGAGAGAGACCCAGTACTTC. Amino acid sequence: CASSSTFEQRETQYF.

The chain joins TRBV10-3 to TRBJ1-2, with D possibly being TRBD1 (5 bases). The CDR3 has 13 amino acids. Per the germline V gene, CDR1 is ENHRY and CDR2 is SYGVKD. V gave up 4 bases and J gave up 4 bases, with 10 bases separating them. The CDR3 bases are TGTGCCATCAGTGCAGGGTTACTCTATGGCTACACCTTC. Protein sequence: CAISAGLLYGYTF.

The genes are TRBV10-2 and TRBJ2-4; the D is unclear. Trimming cost V 1 base and J 0 bases, with 10 bases left between them. This CDR3 region has 16 residues. Germline V gene lookup returns CDR1 WSHSY and CDR2 SAAADI. CDR3 nucleotide sequence: TGCGCCAGCAGTGAGTTCCCCGGATTAGCCAAAAACATTCAGTACTTC. It encodes CASSEFPGLAKNIQYF.

The V gene is TRBV7-8, the J gene TRBJ1-3, with D hard to call. This CDR3 has 16 residues. Germline CDR1 SGHVS, CDR2 FQNEAQ. Trimming cost V 0 bases and J 0 bases, with 9 bases left between them. Written as DNA, the CDR3 is TGTGCCAGCAGCTTAGCGCAACGTTTCTCTGGAAACACCATATATTTT. As protein: CASSLAQRFSGNTIYF.

The genes are TRBV30 and TRBJ2-7, with 7 bases lining up with TRBD1. With V trimmed by 5 bases and J by 3 bases, 7 bases remained unmatched. The CDR3 length is 13 residues. Per germline, CDR1 GTSNPN and CDR2 SVGIG (reference sequence). The CDR3 is CAWASGGNYEQYF. CDR3 in DNA: TGTGCCTGGGCCTCAGGGGGTAACTACGAGCAGTACTTC.

The genes are TRBV6-1 and TRBJ1-5; 8 nucleotides line up with TRBD1. J lost 0 bases, V lost 2 bases, and 3 bases had no gene match. The CDR3 totals 16 residues. Germline loops: CDR1 MNHNS, CDR2 SASEGT. The CDR3 bases are TGTGCCAGCAGTGAAAGGGGACAGGCTAGCAATCAGCCCCAGCATTTT. It is translated as CASSERGQASNQPQHF.

The chain employs TRBV6-5 and TRBJ2-7; 9 bases are a match to TRBD1. This CDR3 is built from 15 residues. Trimming removed 1 base from V and 4 bases from J; junction bases left unmatched: 5. Germline assignment: CDR1 MNHEY and CDR2 SVGAGI. DNA of the CDR3: TGTGCCAGCAGTTACTTGACAGGGGGAAAATACGAGCAGTACTTC. Translated: CASSYLTGGKYEQYF.

The gene calls are TRBV13 and TRBJ1-4; the D is unclear. CDR3 length: 15 amino acids. Germline V CDR1 and CDR2: PRHDT, FYEKMQ (reference sequence). V lost 2 bases to trimming and J lost 1 base, with 8 bases between them. In nucleotides, the CDR3 is TGTGCCAGCAGCTTATTCCGACAAACTAATGAAAAACTGTTTTTT. This codes for CASSLFRQTNEKLFF.

This rearrangement joins TRBV6-5 to TRBJ2-7; D call uncertain. The germline CDR1 and CDR2 sequences are MNHEY and SVGAGI. Between the trimmed V and J ends, which lost 0 bases and 6 bases, there was a span of 9 bases. The CDR3 runs to 13 residues. Here the CDR3 reads CASSYSPEAEQYF. In DNA, the CDR3 is TGTGCCAGCAGTTACTCACCGGAAGCCGAGCAGTACTTC.

This chain connects TRBV30 to TRBJ2-2; 7 bases map to TRBD2. The length of the CDR3 is 13 residues. The trim removed 6 bases at V and 6 bases at J, leaving 7 bases unmatched. Germline V gene lookup returns CDR1 GTSNPN and CDR2 SVGIG (reference sequence). CDR3 DNA: TGTGCCTGTTCCTCGGGGGGACCCGGGGAGCTGTTTTTT. The encoded protein is CACSSGGPGELFF.

The chain carries TRBV11-3 and TRBJ2-1, with TRBD2 matching 14 bases. The CDR3 consists of 15 residues. Germline values: CDR1 SGHNT, CDR2 YENEEA. Losses at the gene ends were 6 bases for V and 8 bases for J; bases not matched to a gene: 6. CDR3 region: CASSLTSGGAYEQFF. The CDR3 region has the DNA TGTGCCAGCAGTTTGACTAGCGGGGGGGCCTATGAGCAGTTCTTC.

This chain joins TRBV5-1 and TRBJ2-1, with D perhaps matching TRBD1 (7 bases). Germline V gene data show CDR1 as SGHRS and CDR2 as YFSETQ. The CDR3 length is 16 residues. V was clipped by 0 bases and J by 6 bases, with 16 bases between them. The CDR3 spells CASSLARGVALNEQFF. DNA of the CDR3: TGCGCCAGCAGCTTGGCCAGGGGGGTCGCCCTCAATGAGCAGTTCTTC.

The V and J genes are TRBV19 and TRBJ2-2; TRBD2 agrees at 13 bases. Trimming removed 5 bases from V and 6 bases from J; junction bases left unmatched: 6. Looked up from germline, CDR1 is LNHDA and CDR2 is SQIVND (reference sequence). The CDR3 has 16 amino acids. The CDR3 spells CASSPQLAGGPGELFF. The CDR3 coding sequence is TGTGCCAGTAGTCCCCAACTAGCGGGGGGGCCCGGGGAGCTGTTTTTT.

This clone was recorded only once. The chain is built from TRBV7-6 and TRBJ2-3; no reliable D call. CDR1 SGHVS and CDR2 FNYEAQ come from the germline V gene. Trimming removed 1 base from V and 2 bases from J, with 10 bases in between. This CDR3 has 15 residues. This chain's CDR3 is CASSLGPGPTDTQYF. The CDR3 bases are TGTGCCAGCAGCTTAGGTCCCGGACCCACAGATACGCAGTATTTT.

This sequence joins TRBV6-5 and TRBJ2-5; a possible D gene is TRBD1 (6 bases). The length of the CDR3 is 12 residues. The germline V and J ends were trimmed by 6 bases and 7 bases, with 12 bases remaining between them. CDR1 and CDR2 from the germline V gene are MNHEY and SVGAGI. This CDR3 is CASSPTGATQYF. The CDR3 DNA sequence: TGTGCCAGCAGCCCGACAGGAGCGACCCAGTACTTC.

The V gene is TRBV4-2, the J gene TRBJ2-7, with TRBD1 matching over 9 bases. Losses at the gene ends were 3 bases for V and 2 bases for J; bases not matched to a gene: 5. The CDR3 is made up of 15 amino acids. Germline CDR1 LGHNA, CDR2 YNFKEQ. CDR3 sequence (DNA): TGTGCCAGCAGCCATCCCGGGACAGGGACCTACGAGCAGTACTTC. This codes for CASSHPGTGTYEQYF.

The J gene is TRBJ2-5, the V gene TRBV11-2; D is ambiguous. Germline-derived CDR1 and CDR2 are SGHAT and FQNNGV. This CDR3 comprises 15 residues. The ends were cut back, 1 base at V and 0 bases at J, with 9 bases in the middle. In nucleotides, the CDR3 is TGTGCCAGCAGCTTAGTGCCCATGTACCAAGAGACCCAGTACTTC. Translation: CASSLVPMYQETQYF. The complete variable domain, with remaining parts taken from reference TRBV11-2 and TRBJ2-5, reads EAGVAQSPRYKIIEKRQSVAFWCNPISGHATLYWYQQILGQGPKLLIQFQNNGVVDDSQLPKDRFSAERLKGVDSTLKIQPAKLEDSAVYLCASSLVPMYQETQYFGPGTRLLVL.

This chain connects TRBV7-8 to TRBJ1-2; TRBD1 matches at 10 bases. Per the germline V gene, CDR1 is SGHVS and CDR2 is FQNEAQ. V shed 6 bases and J 12 bases; nucleotides not matched to a gene: 13. CDR3 length: 14 residues. The chain's CDR3 is CASSSTTGTGVHTF. CDR3 nucleotide sequence: TGTGCCAGCAGTTCTACCACCGGGACAGGGGTCCACACCTTC.

This chain connects TRBV6-6 to TRBJ2-5, with D perhaps being TRBD1 or TRBD2 (6 bases each). The last part of the DNA fits TRBJ2-7 better; the J call may be wrong. Germline lookup yields CDR1 MNHNY and CDR2 SVGAGI (reference sequence). The CDR3 loop spans 13 amino acids. The CDR3 reads CACRLGGSYEQYF. In nucleotides, the CDR3 is TGTGCCTGCCGACTAGGGGGATCCTACGAGCAGTACTTC.